This is a list of T cell receptor beta chains from one sample in a study of OX40 agonist ivuxolimab in advanced cancers. Assay: immunoSEQ multiplex PCR; the TCRdb copy retains only in-frame clones and omits some. The sample has 65,000 to 90,000 clones; 91% are singletons. The sample here was CD4+ or CD8+ T cells sorted from blood, taken in a trial of the OX40 agonist ivuxolimab. These receptors were collected from an adult with an advanced solid tumor such as melanoma, head and neck, liver or kidney cancer. Each CDR3 is given with its conserved first and last residue. Each record gives: CDR3 DNA, CDR3 protein, V gene, J gene, clone size, D gene. D genes are given only for firm matches. Rows give clone size only sometimes, using once, few, many, or a class for an expanded clone.

cdr3_nt: TGTGCCAGCTCCGGGGCCCCCTATGGCTACACCTTC
cdr3_aa: CASSGAPYGYTF
v_call: TRBV6-5
j_call: TRBJ1-2
clone_size: .
d_call: .

cdr3_nt: TGTGCCAGCAGCCAAGCGGGGAGTCCAGGCTACACCTTC
cdr3_aa: CASSQAGSPGYTF
v_call: TRBV14
j_call: TRBJ1-2
clone_size: .
d_call: .

cdr3_nt: TGTGCCAGCAGCGCACGTAGGATGACGTCGGGTGCGCTGTTTTTT
cdr3_aa: CASSARRMTSGALFF
v_call: TRBV7-8
j_call: TRBJ2-2
clone_size: once
d_call: .

cdr3_nt: TGTGCCAGTAAATTAACAGGGGGCTGGGGCAATCAGCCCCAGCATTTT
cdr3_aa: CASKLTGGWGNQPQHF
v_call: TRBV19
j_call: TRBJ1-5
clone_size: .
d_call: TRBD1

cdr3_nt: TGTGCCAGCTCACCACCGGTGAAGGGGGCCTCCCTCGAAGCTTTCTTT
cdr3_aa: CASSPPVKGASLEAFF
v_call: TRBV18
j_call: TRBJ1-1
clone_size: few
d_call: TRBD1

cdr3_nt: TGTGCCAGCAGTTCCCCTCACCGGCCGTCCTACGAGCAGTACTTC
cdr3_aa: CASSSPHRPSYEQYF
v_call: TRBV28
j_call: TRBJ2-7
clone_size: .
d_call: .

cdr3_nt: TGTGCCAGCAGGAACGACAGGGGGCTTTACGAGCAGTACTTC
cdr3_aa: CASRNDRGLYEQYF
v_call: TRBV2
j_call: TRBJ2-7
clone_size: once
d_call: TRBD1

cdr3_nt: TGTGCCAGCAGCTTCCTGGGTAGCGGGAGCTTCGGGGAGCTGTTTTTT
cdr3_aa: CASSFLGSGSFGELFF
v_call: TRBV5-4
j_call: TRBJ2-2
clone_size: .
d_call: TRBD2

cdr3_nt: TGCGCCAGCAGCTTAATGGGTCCCGGGAGGGAGACCCAGTACTTC
cdr3_aa: CASSLMGPGRETQYF
v_call: TRBV5-1
j_call: TRBJ2-5
clone_size: .
d_call: TRBD2

cdr3_nt: TGTGCCAGCAGTGACCCTGGGACAGGGCGGTGGGAGCAGTTCTTC
cdr3_aa: CASSDPGTGRWEQFF
v_call: TRBV6-4
j_call: TRBJ2-1
clone_size: .
d_call: TRBD1

cdr3_nt: TGTGCCATTCGAGGGACAGGGGATAACTACGAGCAGTACTTC
cdr3_aa: CAIRGTGDNYEQYF
v_call: TRBV10-3
j_call: TRBJ2-7
clone_size: once
d_call: TRBD1

cdr3_nt: TGTGCCAGCACAAACAGATTCGAAAAACTGTTTTTT
cdr3_aa: CASTNRFEKLFF
v_call: TRBV2
j_call: TRBJ1-4
clone_size: .
d_call: .

cdr3_nt: TGTGCCAGCGGAATGGCCGGGACTGGATCCTACGAGCAGTACTTC
cdr3_aa: CASGMAGTGSYEQYF
v_call: TRBV5-6
j_call: TRBJ2-7
clone_size: .
d_call: .

cdr3_nt: TGTGCCAGCAGCTTAGCCCCGGGAGTTGAGCAGTTCTTC
cdr3_aa: CASSLAPGVEQFF
v_call: TRBV11-2
j_call: TRBJ2-1
clone_size: .
d_call: .

cdr3_nt: TGCAGCGTTGAAATGCGACAGGGATTAGAGACCCAGTACTTC
cdr3_aa: CSVEMRQGLETQYF
v_call: TRBV29-1
j_call: TRBJ2-5
clone_size: .
d_call: TRBD1

cdr3_nt: TGTGCCAGCAGCGTAGACCCGGGGGGCACAGATACGCAGTATTTT
cdr3_aa: CASSVDPGGTDTQYF
v_call: TRBV9
j_call: TRBJ2-3
clone_size: .
d_call: .

cdr3_nt: TGTGCCAGCACCAGGACAGCCTCTAGCACAGATACGCAGTATTTT
cdr3_aa: CASTRTASSTDTQYF
v_call: TRBV2
j_call: TRBJ2-3
clone_size: .
d_call: .

cdr3_nt: TGTGCCAGCAGTACGGACGGCAGCTCCTATAATTCACCCCTCCACTTT
cdr3_aa: CASSTDGSSYNSPLHF
v_call: TRBV4-2
j_call: TRBJ1-6
clone_size: .
d_call: .

cdr3_nt: TGTGCCAGCAGCTTAGACGACAGGGGGGATGGCTACACCTTC
cdr3_aa: CASSLDDRGDGYTF
v_call: TRBV7-9
j_call: TRBJ1-2
clone_size: .
d_call: TRBD1

cdr3_nt: TGTGCCTGGATCTCCTTGAGAGGGTTAGGCTACACCTTC
cdr3_aa: CAWISLRGLGYTF
v_call: TRBV30
j_call: TRBJ1-2
clone_size: few
d_call: .

cdr3_nt: TGTGCCAGCAGCCGACGGGGTGAGCAGTTCTTC
cdr3_aa: CASSRRGEQFF
v_call: TRBV28
j_call: TRBJ2-1
clone_size: .
d_call: .

cdr3_nt: TGTGCCAGCACCCGGGGTAGCGGGAGAGCAGATACGCAGTATTTT
cdr3_aa: CASTRGSGRADTQYF
v_call: TRBV2
j_call: TRBJ2-3
clone_size: .
d_call: TRBD2

cdr3_nt: TGTGCCAGCAGCCCTATGCTACAGAGCAATCAGCCCCAGCATTTT
cdr3_aa: CASSPMLQSNQPQHF
v_call: TRBV6-6
j_call: TRBJ1-5
clone_size: .
d_call: .

cdr3_nt: TGTGCCAGCAGCTCCAGCTTTACAGATACGCAGTATTTT
cdr3_aa: CASSSSFTDTQYF
v_call: TRBV7-9
j_call: TRBJ2-3
clone_size: .
d_call: .

cdr3_nt: TGTGCCAGCAGCCAACTAGCGGGGGGACGCCAAGAGACCCAGTACTTC
cdr3_aa: CASSQLAGGRQETQYF
v_call: TRBV2
j_call: TRBJ2-5
clone_size: .
d_call: TRBD2

cdr3_nt: TGTGCCCGAGATATCAGGAGGGGGCCGAACACCGGGGAGCTGTTTTTT
cdr3_aa: CARDIRRGPNTGELFF
v_call: TRBV7-9
j_call: TRBJ2-2
clone_size: .
d_call: .

cdr3_nt: TGTGCCTGGAATTGGGGGGGTGAAAAACTGTTTTTT
cdr3_aa: CAWNWGGEKLFF
v_call: TRBV30
j_call: TRBJ1-4
clone_size: .
d_call: .

cdr3_nt: TGTGCCAGCAGCGGACTAGCGGCGACCGGGGAGCTGTTTTTT
cdr3_aa: CASSGLAATGELFF
v_call: TRBV11-2
j_call: TRBJ2-2
clone_size: .
d_call: TRBD2

cdr3_nt: TGTGCCAGCAGCTCCATGGGGCAGCCCCAGCATTTT
cdr3_aa: CASSSMGQPQHF
v_call: TRBV7-8
j_call: TRBJ1-5
clone_size: .
d_call: .

cdr3_nt: TGTGCCAGCAGTCCAAGCATCAGGGTGCGAACTGAAGCTTTCTTT
cdr3_aa: CASSPSIRVRTEAFF
v_call: TRBV27
j_call: TRBJ1-1
clone_size: once
d_call: .

cdr3_nt: TGTGCCAGCAGCCAGGCGGGAGGGAATTACAATGAGCAGTTCTTC
cdr3_aa: CASSQAGGNYNEQFF
v_call: TRBV7-9
j_call: TRBJ2-1
clone_size: .
d_call: TRBD2

cdr3_nt: TGCGCCAGCAGCCTAGACTCCTTAACCTACAATGAGCAGTTCTTC
cdr3_aa: CASSLDSLTYNEQFF
v_call: TRBV5-1
j_call: TRBJ2-1
clone_size: .
d_call: .

cdr3_nt: TGTGCCAGCAGTCGACAGGGAACGAACACTGAAGCTTTCTTT
cdr3_aa: CASSRQGTNTEAFF
v_call: TRBV6-5
j_call: TRBJ1-1
clone_size: .
d_call: TRBD1

cdr3_nt: TGTGCCAGCACCCAACTTCAGGGGGCGTACGAGCAGTACTTC
cdr3_aa: CASTQLQGAYEQYF
v_call: TRBV9
j_call: TRBJ2-7
clone_size: .
d_call: TRBD1

cdr3_nt: TGTGCCAGCAGCTCTCTCCAGACTAGCGGGAGGGGCGGTGAGCAGTTCTTC
cdr3_aa: CASSSLQTSGRGGEQFF
v_call: TRBV5-4
j_call: TRBJ2-1
clone_size: .
d_call: TRBD2

cdr3_nt: TGTGCCAGTAGTATGGAACCGTCTAACGAAAAACTGTTTTTT
cdr3_aa: CASSMEPSNEKLFF
v_call: TRBV19
j_call: TRBJ1-4
clone_size: .
d_call: .

cdr3_nt: TGTGCCAGCAGTGAAGGTTTCAACTATGGCTACACCTTC
cdr3_aa: CASSEGFNYGYTF
v_call: TRBV2
j_call: TRBJ1-2
clone_size: .
d_call: .

cdr3_nt: TGCGCCAGCAGCTTGAAGACTAGCGGCACAGATACGCAGTATTTT
cdr3_aa: CASSLKTSGTDTQYF
v_call: TRBV5-1
j_call: TRBJ2-3
clone_size: .
d_call: TRBD2

cdr3_nt: TGTGCCAGCAGCTTTCCGGGAAGGGCAGGAGATACGCAGTATTTT
cdr3_aa: CASSFPGRAGDTQYF
v_call: TRBV5-4
j_call: TRBJ2-3
clone_size: .
d_call: .

cdr3_nt: TGTGCCAGCAGCTACGGATTTCACAGGGGACTGACCGGGGAGCTGTTTTTT
cdr3_aa: CASSYGFHRGLTGELFF
v_call: TRBV11-2
j_call: TRBJ2-2
clone_size: .
d_call: .

cdr3_nt: TGTGCCAGCAGCGTAGGTCAGGGGGCATTTGGCTACACCTTC
cdr3_aa: CASSVGQGAFGYTF
v_call: TRBV9
j_call: TRBJ1-2
clone_size: .
d_call: TRBD1

cdr3_nt: TGTGCCAGCAGGGGAACAGGGACGTCCTACGAGCAGTACTTC
cdr3_aa: CASRGTGTSYEQYF
v_call: TRBV28
j_call: TRBJ2-7
clone_size: .
d_call: .

cdr3_nt: TGTGCCAGCAGACAACTCACACAAAACTATGGCTACACCTTC
cdr3_aa: CASRQLTQNYGYTF
v_call: TRBV6-1
j_call: TRBJ1-2
clone_size: .
d_call: .

cdr3_nt: TGTGCCTGGAGTGTACGAAAGGCAGGCCCCTACGAGCAGTACTTC
cdr3_aa: CAWSVRKAGPYEQYF
v_call: TRBV30
j_call: TRBJ2-7
clone_size: .
d_call: .

cdr3_nt: TGTGCCAGCAGCTCCCGGACTAGCGGGAGTGCCTACAATGAGCAGTTCTTC
cdr3_aa: CASSSRTSGSAYNEQFF
v_call: TRBV7-9
j_call: TRBJ2-1
clone_size: .
d_call: TRBD2

cdr3_nt: TGTGCCAGCAGTGACTCAGGGGGAGTTAAACACAATGAGCAGTTCTTC
cdr3_aa: CASSDSGGVKHNEQFF
v_call: TRBV6-4
j_call: TRBJ2-1
clone_size: once
d_call: .

cdr3_nt: TGTGCCAGTACTCCCCGGTTCATGGTCACTGAAGCTTTCTTT
cdr3_aa: CASTPRFMVTEAFF
v_call: TRBV19
j_call: TRBJ1-1
clone_size: .
d_call: .

cdr3_nt: TGCGCCAGCAGCCCCTTTACCGGGACAGGGATCTACGAGCAGTACTTC
cdr3_aa: CASSPFTGTGIYEQYF
v_call: TRBV4-1
j_call: TRBJ2-7
clone_size: once
d_call: TRBD1

cdr3_nt: TGCAGTGCTACTCAGGGTTTTGAAGCTTTCTTT
cdr3_aa: CSATQGFEAFF
v_call: TRBV20-1
j_call: TRBJ1-1
clone_size: few
d_call: .

cdr3_nt: TGTGCCTGCCGGTGGGACGGGAACACCGGGGAGCTGTTTTTT
cdr3_aa: CACRWDGNTGELFF
v_call: TRBV6-6
j_call: TRBJ2-2
clone_size: .
d_call: .

cdr3_nt: TGTGCCACCAGCAGAGGGAGGGATCTAGGGGGCCCGGGGTACTTC
cdr3_aa: CATSRGRDLGGPGYF
v_call: TRBV15
j_call: TRBJ2-4
clone_size: .
d_call: .

cdr3_nt: TGTGCCAGCAGCTATGGACAGACGCAAGGAAATACGCAGTATTTT
cdr3_aa: CASSYGQTQGNTQYF
v_call: TRBV7-6
j_call: TRBJ2-3
clone_size: .
d_call: .

cdr3_nt: TGTGCCAGCAGTTTTCCAGTGAGCTCCTACGAGCAGTACTTC
cdr3_aa: CASSFPVSSYEQYF
v_call: TRBV28
j_call: TRBJ2-7
clone_size: once
d_call: .

cdr3_nt: TGTGCCAGCAGCTCCGGACAGGGGAACACAGATACGCAGTATTTT
cdr3_aa: CASSSGQGNTDTQYF
v_call: TRBV7-9
j_call: TRBJ2-3
clone_size: .
d_call: TRBD1

cdr3_nt: TGTGCCAGCAGTTTAGCAACAGGGGGCGGGCAGCCCCAGCATTTT
cdr3_aa: CASSLATGGGQPQHF
v_call: TRBV27
j_call: TRBJ1-5
clone_size: .
d_call: TRBD1

cdr3_nt: TGCAGCACTTGGAGGGCCAACGTCCTGACTTTC
cdr3_aa: CSTWRANVLTF
v_call: TRBV20-1
j_call: TRBJ2-6
clone_size: .
d_call: .

cdr3_nt: TGTGCCAGCAGTTTAGACGGACAGATAGCAACTAATGAAAAACTGTTTTTT
cdr3_aa: CASSLDGQIATNEKLFF
v_call: TRBV28
j_call: TRBJ1-4
clone_size: once
d_call: .

cdr3_nt: TGTGCCAGCAGCCAGACAGAGGATTCACCCCTCCACTTT
cdr3_aa: CASSQTEDSPLHF
v_call: TRBV6-6
j_call: TRBJ1-6
clone_size: .
d_call: .